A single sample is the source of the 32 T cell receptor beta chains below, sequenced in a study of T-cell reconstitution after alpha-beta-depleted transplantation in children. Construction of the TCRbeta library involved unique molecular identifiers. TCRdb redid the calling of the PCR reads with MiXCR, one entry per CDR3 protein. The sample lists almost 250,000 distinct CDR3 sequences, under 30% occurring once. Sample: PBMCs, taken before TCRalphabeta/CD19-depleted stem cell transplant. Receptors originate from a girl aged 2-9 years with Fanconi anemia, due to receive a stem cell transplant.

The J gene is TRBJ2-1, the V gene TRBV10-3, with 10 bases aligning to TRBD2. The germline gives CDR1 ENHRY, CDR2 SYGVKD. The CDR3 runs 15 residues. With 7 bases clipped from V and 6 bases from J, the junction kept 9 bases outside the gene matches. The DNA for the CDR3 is TGTGCCATCACGGAAAGCGGGGGGGCGTCCAATGAGCAGTTCTTC. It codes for CAITESGGASNEQFF.

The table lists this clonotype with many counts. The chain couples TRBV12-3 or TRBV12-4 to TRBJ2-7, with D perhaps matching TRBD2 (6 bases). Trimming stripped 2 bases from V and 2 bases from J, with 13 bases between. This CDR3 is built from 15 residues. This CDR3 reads CASSLSLGLTYEQYF. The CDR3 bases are TGTGCCAGCAGTTTAAGTTTGGGACTGACCTACGAGCAGTACTTC.

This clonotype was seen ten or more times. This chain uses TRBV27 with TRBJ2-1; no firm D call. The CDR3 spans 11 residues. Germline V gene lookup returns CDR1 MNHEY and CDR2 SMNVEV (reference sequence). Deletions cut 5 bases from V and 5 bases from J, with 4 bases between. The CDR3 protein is CASSPHNEQFF. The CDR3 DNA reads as TGTGCCAGCAGTCCTCACAATGAGCAGTTCTTC.

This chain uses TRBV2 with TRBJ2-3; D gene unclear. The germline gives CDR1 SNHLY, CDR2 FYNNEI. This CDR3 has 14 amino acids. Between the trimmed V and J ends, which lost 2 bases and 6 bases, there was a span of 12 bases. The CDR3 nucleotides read TGTGCCAGCAGTGAAACCCCTGGTCGGGATACGCAGTATTTT. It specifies CASSETPGRDTQYF.

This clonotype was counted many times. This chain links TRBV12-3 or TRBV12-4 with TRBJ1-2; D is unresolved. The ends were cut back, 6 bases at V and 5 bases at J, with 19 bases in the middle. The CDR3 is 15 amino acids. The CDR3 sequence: CASRSAGAAPYGYTF. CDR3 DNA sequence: TGTGCCAGCAGATCGGCGGGAGCTGCCCCGTATGGCTACACCTTC.

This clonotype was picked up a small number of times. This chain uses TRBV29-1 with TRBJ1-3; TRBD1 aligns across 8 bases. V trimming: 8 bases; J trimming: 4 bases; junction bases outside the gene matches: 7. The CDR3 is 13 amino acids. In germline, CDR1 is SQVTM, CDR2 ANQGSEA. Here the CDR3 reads CSSTGQEGNTIYF. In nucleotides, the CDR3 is TGCAGCTCGACGGGACAGGAGGGAAACACCATATATTTT. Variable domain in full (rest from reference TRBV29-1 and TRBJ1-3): SAVISQKPSRDICQRGTSLTIQCQVDSQVTMMFWYRQQPGQSLTLIATANQGSEATYESGFVIDKFPISRPNLTFSTLTVSNMSPEDSSIYLCSSTGQEGNTIYFGEGSWLTVV.

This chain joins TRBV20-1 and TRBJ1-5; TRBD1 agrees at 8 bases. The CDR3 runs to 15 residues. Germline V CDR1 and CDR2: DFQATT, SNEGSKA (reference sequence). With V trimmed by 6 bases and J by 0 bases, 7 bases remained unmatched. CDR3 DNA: TGCAGTGCGCTGACAGGGGCTTATAGCAATCAGCCCCAGCATTTT. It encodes CSALTGAYSNQPQHF.

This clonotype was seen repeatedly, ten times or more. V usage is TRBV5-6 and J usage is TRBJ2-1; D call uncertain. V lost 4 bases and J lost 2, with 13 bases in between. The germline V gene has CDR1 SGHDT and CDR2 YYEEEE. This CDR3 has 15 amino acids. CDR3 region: CASSPELGTYNEQFF. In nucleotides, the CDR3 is TGTGCCAGCAGCCCAGAGCTGGGAACCTACAATGAGCAGTTCTTC. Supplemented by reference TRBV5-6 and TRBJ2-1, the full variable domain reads DAGVTQSPTHLIKTRGQQVTLRCSPKSGHDTVSWYQQALGQGPQFIFQYYEEEERQRGNFPDRFSGHQFPNYSSELNVNALLLGDSALYLCASSPELGTYNEQFFGPGTRLTVL.

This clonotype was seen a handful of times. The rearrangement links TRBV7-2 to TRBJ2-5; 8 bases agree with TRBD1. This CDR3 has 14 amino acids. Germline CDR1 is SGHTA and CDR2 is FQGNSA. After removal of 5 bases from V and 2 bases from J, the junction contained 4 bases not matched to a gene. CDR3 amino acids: CASSKTGVQETQYF. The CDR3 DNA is TGTGCCAGCAGCAAGACAGGGGTTCAAGAGACCCAGTACTTC.

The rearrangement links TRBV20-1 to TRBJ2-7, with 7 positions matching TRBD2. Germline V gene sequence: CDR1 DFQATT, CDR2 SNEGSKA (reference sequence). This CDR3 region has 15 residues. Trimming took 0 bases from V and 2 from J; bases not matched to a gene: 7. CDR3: CSARDRLADTYEQYF. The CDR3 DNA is TGCAGTGCTAGAGATCGGCTAGCGGACACCTACGAGCAGTACTTC.

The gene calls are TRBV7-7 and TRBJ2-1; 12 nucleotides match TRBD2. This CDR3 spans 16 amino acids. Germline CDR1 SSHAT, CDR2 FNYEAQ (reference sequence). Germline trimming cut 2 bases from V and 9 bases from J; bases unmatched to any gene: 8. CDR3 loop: CASSLSLTSGRLEQFF. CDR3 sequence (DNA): TGTGCCAGCAGCTTAAGTCTGACTAGCGGGAGACTTGAGCAGTTCTTC.

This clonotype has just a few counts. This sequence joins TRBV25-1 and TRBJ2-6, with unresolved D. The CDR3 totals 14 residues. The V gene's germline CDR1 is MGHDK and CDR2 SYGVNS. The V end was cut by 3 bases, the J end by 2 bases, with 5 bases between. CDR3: CASSEVAGANVLTF. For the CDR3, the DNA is TGTGCCAGCAGTGAGGTAGCTGGGGCCAACGTCCTGACTTTC.

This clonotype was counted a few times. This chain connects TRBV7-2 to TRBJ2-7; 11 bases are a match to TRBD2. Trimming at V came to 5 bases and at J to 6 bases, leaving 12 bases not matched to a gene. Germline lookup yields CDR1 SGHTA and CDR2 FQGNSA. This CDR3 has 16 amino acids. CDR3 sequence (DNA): TGTGCCAGCAGCCTGCCTCTAGCGGGGGGAAGGAGCGAGCAGTACTTC. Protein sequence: CASSLPLAGGRSEQYF.

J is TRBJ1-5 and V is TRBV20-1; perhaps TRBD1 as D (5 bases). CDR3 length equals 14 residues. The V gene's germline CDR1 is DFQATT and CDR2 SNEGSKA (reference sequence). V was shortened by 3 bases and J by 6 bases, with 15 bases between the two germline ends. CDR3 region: CSASSGTYSQPQHF. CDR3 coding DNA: TGCAGTGCTAGTTCCGGGACCTACAGTCAGCCCCAGCATTTT.

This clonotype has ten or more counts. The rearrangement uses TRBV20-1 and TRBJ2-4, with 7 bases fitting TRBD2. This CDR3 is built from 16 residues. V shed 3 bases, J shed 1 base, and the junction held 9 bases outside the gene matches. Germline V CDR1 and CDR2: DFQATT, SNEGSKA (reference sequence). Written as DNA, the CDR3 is TGCAGTGCTAGGCGAGGGCGGGAGCTCGCCAAAAACATTCAGTACTTC. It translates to CSARRGRELAKNIQYF.

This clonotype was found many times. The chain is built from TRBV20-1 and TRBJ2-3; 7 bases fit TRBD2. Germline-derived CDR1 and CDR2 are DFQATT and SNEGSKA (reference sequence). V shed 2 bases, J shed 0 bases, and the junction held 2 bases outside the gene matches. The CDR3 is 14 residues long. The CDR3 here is CSARLAASTDTQYF. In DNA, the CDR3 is TGCAGTGCTAGACTAGCGGCTAGCACAGATACGCAGTATTTT.

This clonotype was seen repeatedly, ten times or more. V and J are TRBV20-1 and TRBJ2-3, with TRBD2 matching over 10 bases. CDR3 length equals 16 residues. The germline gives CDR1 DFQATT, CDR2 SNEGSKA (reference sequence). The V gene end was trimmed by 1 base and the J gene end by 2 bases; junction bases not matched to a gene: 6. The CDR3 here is CSARVGSGRVTDTQYF. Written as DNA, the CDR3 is TGCAGTGCTAGAGTAGGGAGCGGGAGGGTCACAGATACGCAGTATTTT.

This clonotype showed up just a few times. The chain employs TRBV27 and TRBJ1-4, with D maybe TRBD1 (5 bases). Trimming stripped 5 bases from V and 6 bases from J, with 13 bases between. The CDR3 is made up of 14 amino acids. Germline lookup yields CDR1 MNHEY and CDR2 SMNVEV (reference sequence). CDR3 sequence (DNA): TGTGCCAGCAGTCCCTGGAGCAGGGATGAAAAACTGTTTTTT. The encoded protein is CASSPWSRDEKLFF.

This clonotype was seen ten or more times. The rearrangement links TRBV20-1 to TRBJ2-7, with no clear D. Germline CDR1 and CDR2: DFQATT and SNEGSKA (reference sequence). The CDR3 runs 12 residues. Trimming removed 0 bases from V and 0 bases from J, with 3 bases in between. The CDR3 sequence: CSAREGSYEQYF. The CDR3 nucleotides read TGCAGTGCTAGAGAGGGCTCCTACGAGCAGTACTTC.

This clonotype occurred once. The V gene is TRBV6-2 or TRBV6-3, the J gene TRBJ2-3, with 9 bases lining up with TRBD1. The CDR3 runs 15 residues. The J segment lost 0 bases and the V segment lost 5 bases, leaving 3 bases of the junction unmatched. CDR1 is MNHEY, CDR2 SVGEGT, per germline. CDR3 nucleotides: TGTGCCAGCAGTCCGGGACAGGGTAGCACAGATACGCAGTATTTT. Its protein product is CASSPGQGSTDTQYF.

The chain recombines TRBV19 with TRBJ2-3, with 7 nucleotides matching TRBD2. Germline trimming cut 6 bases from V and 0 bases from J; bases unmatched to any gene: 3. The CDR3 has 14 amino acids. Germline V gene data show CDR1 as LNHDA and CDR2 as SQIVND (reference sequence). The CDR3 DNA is TGTGCCAGTAGACAGCGGGGAAGCACAGATACGCAGTATTTT. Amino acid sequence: CASRQRGSTDTQYF.

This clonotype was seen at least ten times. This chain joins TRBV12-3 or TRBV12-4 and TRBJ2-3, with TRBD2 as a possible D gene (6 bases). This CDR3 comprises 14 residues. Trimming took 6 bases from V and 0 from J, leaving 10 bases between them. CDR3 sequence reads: CASSRTTSTDTQYF. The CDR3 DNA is TGTGCCAGCAGCCGGACTACTAGCACAGATACGCAGTATTTT.

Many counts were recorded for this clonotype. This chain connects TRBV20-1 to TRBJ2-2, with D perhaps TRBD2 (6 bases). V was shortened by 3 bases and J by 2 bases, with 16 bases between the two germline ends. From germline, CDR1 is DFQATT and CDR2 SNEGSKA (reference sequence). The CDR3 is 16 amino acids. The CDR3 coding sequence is TGCAGTGCTAGGCCCCTAGCGTGGTATAACACCGGGGAGCTGTTTTTT. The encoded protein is CSARPLAWYNTGELFF.

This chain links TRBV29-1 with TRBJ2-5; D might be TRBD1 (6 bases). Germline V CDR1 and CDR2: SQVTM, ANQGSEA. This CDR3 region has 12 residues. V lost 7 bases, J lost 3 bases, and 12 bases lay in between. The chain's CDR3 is CSAATGEETQYF. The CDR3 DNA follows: TGCAGCGCAGCGACAGGAGAAGAGACCCAGTACTTC.

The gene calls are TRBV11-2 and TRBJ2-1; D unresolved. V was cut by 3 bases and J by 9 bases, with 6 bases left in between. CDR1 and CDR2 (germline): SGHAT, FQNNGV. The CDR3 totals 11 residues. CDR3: CASSFSVEQFF. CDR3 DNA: TGTGCCAGCAGCTTCTCAGTTGAGCAGTTCTTC. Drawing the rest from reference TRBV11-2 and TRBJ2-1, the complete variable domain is EAGVAQSPRYKIIEKRQSVAFWCNPISGHATLYWYQQILGQGPKLLIQFQNNGVVDDSQLPKDRFSAERLKGVDSTLKIQPAKLEDSAVYLCASSFSVEQFFGPGTRLTVL.

The CDR3: CSVVGLAGGRPLDTQYF. The CDR3 DNA reads as TGCAGCGTTGTAGGTCTAGCGGGAGGACGGCCACTGGATACGCAGTATTTT. The rearrangement joins TRBV29-1 to TRBJ2-3; 11 bases align to TRBD2. The CDR3 runs 17 residues. Germline-derived CDR1 and CDR2 are SQVTM and ANQGSEA. V was clipped by 4 bases and J by 6 bases; unmatched bases: 15.

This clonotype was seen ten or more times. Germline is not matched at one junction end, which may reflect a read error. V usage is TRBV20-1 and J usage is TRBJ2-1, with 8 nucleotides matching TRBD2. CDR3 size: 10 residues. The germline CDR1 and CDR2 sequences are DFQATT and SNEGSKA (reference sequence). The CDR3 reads CSADGLALLF. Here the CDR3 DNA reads TGCAGTGCCGATGGACTAGCTCTTCTCTTC.

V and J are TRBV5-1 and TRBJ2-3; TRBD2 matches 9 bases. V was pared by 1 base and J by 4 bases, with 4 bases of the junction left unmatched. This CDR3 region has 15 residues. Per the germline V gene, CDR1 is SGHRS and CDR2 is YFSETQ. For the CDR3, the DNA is TGCGCCAGCAGCTTGTCTCGACTAGCGGCAGATACGCAGTATTTT. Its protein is CASSLSRLAADTQYF.

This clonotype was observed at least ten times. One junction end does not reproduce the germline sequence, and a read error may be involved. CDR3 amino acids: CSVEGRSF. The CDR3 nucleotides read TGCAGCGTTGAGGGCAGGTCCTTC. This chain links TRBV29-1 with TRBJ2-1, with unresolved D. Germline CDR1 and CDR2: SQVTM and ANQGSEA. The CDR3 length is 8 residues.

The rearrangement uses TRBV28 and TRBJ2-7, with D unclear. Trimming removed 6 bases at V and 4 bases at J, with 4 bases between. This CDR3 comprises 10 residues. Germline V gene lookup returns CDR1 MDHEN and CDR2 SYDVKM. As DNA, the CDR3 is TGTGCCAGCAGCCAATACGAGCAGTACTTC. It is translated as CASSQYEQYF.

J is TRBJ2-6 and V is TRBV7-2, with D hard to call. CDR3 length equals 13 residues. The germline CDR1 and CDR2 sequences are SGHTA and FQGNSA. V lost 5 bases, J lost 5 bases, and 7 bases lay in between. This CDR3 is CASSPRRANVLTF. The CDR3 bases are TGTGCCAGCAGCCCGCGCCGGGCCAACGTCCTGACTTTC.

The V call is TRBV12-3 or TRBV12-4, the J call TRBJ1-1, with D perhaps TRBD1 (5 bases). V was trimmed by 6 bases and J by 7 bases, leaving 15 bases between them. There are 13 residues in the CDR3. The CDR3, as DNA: TGTGCCAGCAGGGCCCCGACAGCAGTTGAAGCTTTCTTT. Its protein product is CASRAPTAVEAFF.